This T cell receptor (beta chain) was captured in a study of OX40 agonist ivuxolimab in advanced cancers. In terms of the full investigation: Ivuxolimab was a fully human IgG2 agonistic monoclonal antibody targeting the costimulatory receptor OX40 (CD134). The paper reports the monotherapy dose-escalation portion (N ≈ 50 patients) of the phase I ivuxolimab trial. Among the roughly 52 dose-escalation patients, about 19 had hepatocellular carcinoma, 15 melanoma, 9 renal cell carcinoma and 9 head and neck cancer. Intravenous ivuxolimab was administered to patients every 2 weeks at six dose levels: 0.01, 0.1, 0.3, 1.5, 3 and 10 mg/kg. Partial responses occurred in three dose-escalation patients, of whom one had hepatocellular carcinoma and two had cutaneous melanoma. Peripheral TCRbeta sequencing was intended to test whether TCR sequence diversity was altered and clonal T-cell expansion was caused by ivuxolimab. Prior anti-PD-1, anti-PD-L1 or anti-CTLA-4 therapy was permitted, and checkpoint inhibitors had been received by about two fifths of dose-escalation patients. A male proportion of nearly 85% and a mean age of about 60 years, ranging from about 23 to 79, were recorded for the dose-escalation cohort.

Genomic DNA was extracted from sorted cells for sequencing of the TCRbeta CDR3 region. The immunoSEQ Assay was used for sequencing of TCRbeta CDR3 regions. In its TCRdb copy, this immuneACCESS table keeps in-frame sequences only and misses some clones. Where compared with another copy, unresolved V genes explain less than half of these, and the others have no known cause. This sample holds around 48,000 clones; approximately 84% were observed only once. The ten largest account for approximately 1.2% of the sample. The germline V gene gives CDR1 as SQVTM and CDR2 as ANQGSEA. Trimming costs V 6 bases and J 5 bases, and their ends lie 19 bases apart. From its cysteine to its phenylalanine, the CDR3 spans 14 amino acids. The only DNA kept is the CDR3, 42 bases in frame from the first base. Broader findings and caveats from the paper: Low levels of normalized T-cell clonal expansion were also seen in some nonresponding patients. The antigen specificity of the peripheral T cells that underwent clonal expansion was not determined. Clonal expansion of both CD4+ and CD8+ blood T cells was observed from baseline to week 6 at doses 0.1 to 3.0 mg/kg. In the 0.1-3.0 mg/kg groups, partial responders had among the lowest normalized peripheral clonal expansion, particularly in CD8+ T cells. After ivuxolimab, expanded clones were on average more numerous among CD8+ T cells than among CD4+ T cells.

The trial excluded patients who had a history of autoimmune disease or were on systemic immunosuppression. Peripheral blood for TCR sequencing was drawn from every dose cohort at baseline, at cycle 4 day 1 and at cycle 7 day 1. The samples were taken from a phase I, first-in-human, multicenter, open-label dose-escalation trial of ivuxolimab. Adults with locally advanced or metastatic head and neck squamous cell, hepatocellular, melanoma or renal cell carcinoma were enrolled in the trial. Before TCR sequencing, CD4+ T cells and CD8+ T cells were sorted from peripheral blood as separate populations. This clone was recorded once. Its antigen remains undetermined. Base qualities were left out, and no much larger clone turns up one base away.

In this chain, TRBV29-1 is recombined with TRBJ2-5; a weak D assignment points to TRBD2 (7 bases agree). This sequence was found in an adult with an advanced solid tumor such as melanoma, head and neck, liver or kidney cancer. The sequenced sample was CD4+ or CD8+ T cells sorted from blood, obtained in a trial of the OX40 agonist ivuxolimab. The DNA reads as follows: TGCAGCGTCCCCGGGGGGCCAGGGATGGAGACCCAGTACTTC. This encodes CSVPGGPGMETQYF.